This T cell receptor (beta chain) was identified during a study of OX40 agonist ivuxolimab in advanced cancers. Turning to the study itself: Males comprised approximately 81% of the group, whose mean age was about 62 years (range roughly 20 to 90). General study results and limits: CD4+ and CD8+ T cells in blood underwent clonal expansion by week 6 at 0.1 to 3.0 mg/kg.

Profiling relied on immunoSEQ multiplex PCR, and the TCRdb table lists in-frame clones only, not all of them. The sample has approximately 70,000 clones, 88% seen once. The V end was cut by 6 bases, the J end by 2 bases, with 17 bases between. The CDR3 consists of 15 residues. Germline V lookup: CDR1 LNHDA, CDR2 SQIVND (reference sequence). Turning to this clone: What it binds is unknown.

The input for sequencing was CD4+ or CD8+ T cells sorted from blood, taken in a trial of the OX40 agonist ivuxolimab. The TCR comes from an adult with an advanced solid tumor such as melanoma, head and neck, liver or kidney cancer. The chain uses TRBV19 and TRBJ2-7; maybe TRBD2 (5 bases). In DNA form, the CDR3 reads TGTGCCAGTAGGAACCCCGACTACTTACCCTACGAGCAGTACTTC. Its translation is CASRNPDYLPYEQYF.